This passage covers 32 T cell receptor beta chains from one sample sequenced in a study of T-cell memory formation after mild COVID-19. TCRdb reanalysed the 5' RACE reads using MiXCR and keeps one entry per CDR3 protein. This table has 400,000 to 500,000 distinct CDR3 sequences, approximately 19% appearing once. Specimen: PBMCs or a T cell subset sorted from them (not recorded which). These receptors were collected from a man younger than 35 who had mild COVID-19 (a few samples of this study predate the infection). Cell type and time point are not known.

The J gene is TRBJ2-2, the V gene TRBV30; tentative D call: TRBD2 (5 bases). V lost 3 bases, J lost 2 bases, and 7 bases lay in between. Germline lookup yields CDR1 GTSNPN and CDR2 SVGIG (reference sequence). The length of the CDR3 is 13 residues. Here the CDR3 reads CAWRRENTGELFF. The CDR3 bases are TGTGCCTGGAGGAGGGAAAACACCGGGGAGCTGTTTTTT.

The chain employs TRBV6-2 or TRBV6-3 and TRBJ2-2; 7 bases match TRBD2. V trimming: 5 bases; J trimming: 4 bases; junction bases outside the gene matches: 10. This CDR3 has 16 amino acids. Germline lookup yields CDR1 MNHEY and CDR2 SVGEGT. The CDR3 spells CASSQIRTGGTGELFF. The CDR3 coding sequence is TGTGCCAGCAGTCAAATCAGGACGGGGGGCACCGGGGAGCTGTTTTTT.

J is TRBJ2-3 and V is TRBV7-2, with D possibly matching TRBD2 (7 bases). Trimming stripped 4 bases from V and 1 base from J, with 15 bases between. The CDR3 runs to 16 residues. Germline CDR1 is SGHTA and CDR2 is FQGNSA. The CDR3 here is CASSSQAGARTDTQYF. In nucleotides, the CDR3 is TGTGCCAGCAGCTCACAGGCGGGGGCCCGCACAGATACGCAGTATTTT.

This sequence joins TRBV29-1 and TRBJ1-2; weak D call: TRBD1 (6 bases). The CDR3 sequence is 12 residues long. Germline assignment: CDR1 SQVTM and CDR2 ANQGSEA. V lost 5 bases and J lost 8, with 15 bases in between. In DNA, the CDR3 is TGCAGCGTTTCGACAGGCTTAGAGGGCTACACCTTC. Its protein is CSVSTGLEGYTF.

This clonotype has a handful of counts. Relative to the germline gene, one junction end is altered; a read error may explain this. The gene calls are TRBV7-7 and TRBJ2-5, with D possibly being TRBD2 (6 bases). The CDR3 runs 14 residues. Germline-derived CDR1 and CDR2 are SSHAT and FNYEAQ (reference sequence). Here the CDR3 reads CASSLGSGEETQYF. The CDR3 DNA reads TGTGCTAGCAGCTTAGGTAGCGGAGAAGAGACCCAGTACTTC.

This clonotype was seen only a few times. The J gene is TRBJ2-5, the V gene TRBV20-1; D is possibly TRBD1 (6 bases). V dropped 1 base and J dropped 1 base, with 10 bases sitting between them. The CDR3 runs to 14 residues. Germline V gives CDR1 DFQATT, CDR2 SNEGSKA (reference sequence). CDR3 sequence (DNA): TGCAGTGCTAGAGGCAGGGGACCCCAAGAGACCCAGTACTTC. Protein sequence: CSARGRGPQETQYF.

In its sample, this clonotype was seen a few times. The chain combines TRBV12-3 or TRBV12-4 with TRBJ2-6; 7 nucleotides agree with TRBD2. The V and J ends lost 6 bases and 2 bases, in that order; junction bases with no gene match: 7. The CDR3 is 16 residues long. CDR3 loop: CASSPYGGTGANVLTF. The CDR3 DNA reads as TGTGCCAGCAGCCCCTACGGGGGGACTGGGGCCAACGTCCTGACTTTC.

The J gene is TRBJ2-7, the V gene TRBV5-6; D gene ambiguous. V lost 2 bases, J lost 4 bases, and 16 bases lay in between. This CDR3 comprises 15 residues. The germline gives CDR1 SGHDT, CDR2 YYEEEE. In DNA form, the CDR3 reads TGTGCCAGCAGCTTTATTTCTGCTGGTAGATACGAGCAGTACTTC. It yields the protein CASSFISAGRYEQYF.

The chain joins TRBV12-3 or TRBV12-4 to TRBJ1-2; no clear D. The CDR3 loop spans 13 amino acids. The ends were cut back, 3 bases at V and 4 bases at J, with 9 bases in the middle. The CDR3, as DNA: TGTGCCAGCAGTTTTGACGGAGCCTATGGCTACACCTTC. This encodes CASSFDGAYGYTF.

In this sample, this clonotype turned up a few times. This chain uses TRBV7-3 with TRBJ2-1; 7 bases align to TRBD2. The CDR3 runs to 14 residues. Germline CDR1 reads SGHTA; CDR2 reads FQGTGA. V lost 6 bases, J lost 1 base, and 3 bases stayed unmatched. CDR3 sequence reads: CASSPAGSYNEQFF. In DNA, the CDR3 is TGTGCCAGCAGTCCAGCGGGGTCCTACAATGAGCAGTTCTTC.

The sample holds a few counts of this clonotype. The gene calls are TRBV27 and TRBJ1-5, with TRBD1 as a possible D gene (5 bases). Trimming cost V 5 bases and J 2 bases, with 10 bases left between them. Germline lookup yields CDR1 MNHEY and CDR2 SMNVEV (reference sequence). CDR3 size: 14 residues. The CDR3 DNA reads TGTGCCAGCAGTCGGCTGGGACGCAATCAGCCCCAGCATTTT. Its translation is CASSRLGRNQPQHF.

The V gene is TRBV7-2, the J gene TRBJ2-3, with 9 positions matching TRBD1. Germline values: CDR1 SGHTA, CDR2 FQGNSA. V gave up 2 bases and J gave up 2 bases; unmatched junction bases: 11. This CDR3 is 18 amino acids long. CDR3 loop: CASSLIGSQGALTDTQYF. The DNA of the CDR3 is TGTGCCAGCAGCTTAATTGGATCACAGGGGGCTCTCACAGATACGCAGTATTTT.

This clonotype was seen at least ten times. The V gene is TRBV5-1, the J gene TRBJ1-1, with 8 nucleotides matching TRBD1. This CDR3 is 14 amino acids long. V shed 5 bases and J 1 base; nucleotides not matched to a gene: 4. In germline, CDR1 is SGHRS, CDR2 YFSETQ. In DNA, the CDR3 is TGCGCCAGCAGGAAGACAGGGGAGAACACTGAAGCTTTCTTT. Translation gives CASRKTGENTEAFF. Filled out from reference TRBV5-1 and TRBJ1-1, the complete variable domain reads KAGVTQTPRYLIKTRGQQVTLSCSPISGHRSVSWYQQTPGQGLQFLFEYFSETQRNKGNFPGRFSGRQFSNSRSEMNVSTLELGDSALYLCASRKTGENTEAFFGQGTRLTVV.

This rearrangement joins TRBV11-2 to TRBJ2-1, with 9 nucleotides matching TRBD2. The V and J ends lost 5 bases and 4 bases, in that order; junction bases with no gene match: 6. This CDR3 has 15 amino acids. Germline lookup yields CDR1 SGHAT and CDR2 FQNNGV. The CDR3 DNA reads TGTGCCAGCAGCCCGGTCAGCGGGGGGTACAATGAGCAGTTCTTC. Translating gives CASSPVSGGYNEQFF. The full variable domain, in which reference TRBV11-2 and TRBJ2-1 provide the parts outside the CDR3, is EAGVAQSPRYKIIEKRQSVAFWCNPISGHATLYWYQQILGQGPKLLIQFQNNGVVDDSQLPKDRFSAERLKGVDSTLKIQPAKLEDSAVYLCASSPVSGGYNEQFFGPGTRLTVL.

This clonotype was counted between two and nine times. The V call is TRBV7-8, the J call TRBJ2-1; perhaps TRBD2 as D (7 bases). V was clipped by 3 bases and J by 9 bases, with 15 bases between them. Germline V lookup: CDR1 SGHVS, CDR2 FQNEAQ. This CDR3 contains 14 residues. This CDR3 is CASSLGGLSGEQFF. As DNA, the CDR3 is TGTGCCAGCAGCTTGGGGGGGCTTTCGGGTGAGCAGTTCTTC.

The table lists this clonotype with a few counts. V usage is TRBV20-1 and J usage is TRBJ2-4; 7 positions match TRBD2. The CDR3 runs to 15 residues. Germline CDR1 reads DFQATT; CDR2 reads SNEGSKA (reference sequence). With V trimmed by 5 bases and J by 5 bases, 12 bases remained unmatched. CDR3: CSAYSPGRAENIQYF. For the CDR3, the DNA is TGCAGTGCTTACTCTCCAGGGAGGGCGGAAAACATTCAGTACTTC.

This sequence joins TRBV5-1 and TRBJ2-3; perhaps TRBD1 as D (6 bases). This CDR3 comprises 18 residues. V was cut by 1 base and J by 0 bases, with 18 bases left in between. Germline values: CDR1 SGHRS, CDR2 YFSETQ. The CDR3 DNA is TGCGCCAGCAGCTTGAGCAGGGGAGTTACCCCAAGCACAGATACGCAGTATTTT. Encoded protein: CASSLSRGVTPSTDTQYF.

This clonotype was seen at least ten times. The chain uses TRBV7-2 and TRBJ2-2; D tentatively fits TRBD1 or TRBD2 (6 bases each). Germline values: CDR1 SGHTA, CDR2 FQGNSA. The CDR3 is 16 amino acids. Trimming removed 1 base at V and 1 base at J, with 10 bases between. For the CDR3, the DNA is TGTGCCAGCAGCTTAGTGGGGGGCCTGAACACCGGGGAGCTGTTTTTT. Its translation: CASSLVGGLNTGELFF.

V and J are TRBV4-2 and TRBJ1-4; TRBD1 agrees at 8 bases. Trimming at V came to 0 bases and at J to 4 bases, leaving 4 bases not matched to a gene. This CDR3 has 16 amino acids. CDR1 is LGHNA, CDR2 YNFKEQ, per germline. CDR3: CASSQDRDRYNEKLFF. CDR3 bases: TGTGCCAGCAGCCAAGATCGGGACAGGTATAATGAAAAACTGTTTTTT.

Ten or more counts support this clonotype. This chain uses TRBV28 with TRBJ2-5, with 7 bases matching TRBD1. V gave up 5 bases and J gave up 14 bases; unmatched junction bases: 11. CDR3 size: 12 residues. CDR1 and CDR2 (germline): MDHEN, SYDVKM. The CDR3 loop reads CASSVSGQVIYF. The DNA of the CDR3 is TGTGCCAGCAGTGTCTCTGGACAGGTCATTTACTTC.

The chain has TRBV6-1 and TRBJ2-5; a weak D match, TRBD1 (5 bases). V lost 6 bases to trimming and J lost 1 base, with 12 bases between them. CDR3 length: 14 residues. The germline V gene encodes CDR1 MNHNS and CDR2 SASEGT. CDR3 DNA: TGTGCCAGCAGCGTCAACAGGCCCCAAGAGACCCAGTACTTC. Translated: CASSVNRPQETQYF.

The chain employs TRBV27 and TRBJ2-7, with D possibly TRBD2 on 6 matching bases. This CDR3 contains 13 residues. Germline CDR1 MNHEY, CDR2 SMNVEV (reference sequence). Trimming removed 6 bases from V and 5 bases from J, with 14 bases in between. The CDR3 DNA reads as TGTGCCAGCAGGCGGGGAGGCTTGGACGAGCAGTACTTC. It translates to CASRRGGLDEQYF.

This clonotype was detected a few times. The chain couples TRBV5-5 to TRBJ2-7, with unresolved D. V was trimmed by 2 bases and J by 6 bases, leaving 12 bases between them. Germline V lookup: CDR1 SGHKS, CDR2 YYEKEE (reference sequence). The CDR3 has 13 residues. CDR3 sequence reads: CASSFLGMGEQYF. CDR3 sequence (DNA): TGTGCCAGCAGCTTCCTGGGAATGGGCGAGCAGTACTTC.

V gene TRBV4-3 combines with J gene TRBJ2-1; the match to TRBD2 covers 10 bases. From germline, CDR1 is LGHNA and CDR2 YSLEER. V was pared by 1 base and J by 8 bases, with 8 bases of the junction left unmatched. This CDR3 is built from 16 residues. In DNA, the CDR3 is TGCGCCAGCAGCCAAGCAGGAGCGGGGGGGCACTATGAGCAGTTCTTC. Its translation is CASSQAGAGGHYEQFF.

The table lists this clonotype with a few counts. Written as DNA, the CDR3 is TGCGCCAGCAGCTTGTCGGTAGCGGAAGAGACCCAGTACTTC. Amino acid sequence: CASSLSVAEETQYF. The rearrangement joins TRBV5-1 to TRBJ2-5; D perhaps matches TRBD2 (6 bases). The V gene lost 1 base and the J gene lost 3 bases, with 10 bases spanning the gap. CDR1 SGHRS and CDR2 YFSETQ come from the germline V gene. This CDR3 contains 14 residues.

This clonotype came up a few times. CDR3: CASRYTPTNEKLFF. CDR3 in DNA: TGCGCCAGCAGATACACGCCAACTAATGAAAAACTGTTTTTT. The chain couples TRBV5-1 to TRBJ1-4; no reliable D call. The germline CDR1 and CDR2 sequences are SGHRS and YFSETQ. The V end was cut by 5 bases, the J end by 0 bases, with 8 bases between. The CDR3 runs to 14 residues.

This clonotype was counted between two and nine times. The V and J genes are TRBV20-1 and TRBJ2-2, with D unclear. V lost 6 bases, J lost 5 bases, and 13 bases lay in between. There are 13 residues in the CDR3. Germline V gene data show CDR1 as DFQATT and CDR2 as SNEGSKA (reference sequence). CDR3 loop: CSALQGTTGELFF. Written as DNA, the CDR3 is TGCAGTGCCCTCCAAGGCACGACCGGGGAGCTGTTTTTT.

The chain uses TRBV19 and TRBJ2-1, with D possibly being TRBD1 or TRBD2 (6 bases each). The CDR3 loop spans 14 amino acids. Deletions cut 0 bases from V and 9 bases from J, with 12 bases between. Germline V gives CDR1 LNHDA, CDR2 SQIVND (reference sequence). CDR3 protein: CASSIDGGLGEQFF. In nucleotides, the CDR3 is TGTGCCAGTAGTATAGACGGGGGCCTGGGTGAGCAGTTCTTC.

This clonotype occurred a few times. The rearrangement uses TRBV6-6 and TRBJ2-5; 7 bases agree with TRBD1. Germline loops: CDR1 MNHNY, CDR2 SVGAGI (reference sequence). The CDR3 is 13 amino acids. The V gene end was trimmed by 0 bases and the J gene end by 5 bases; junction bases not matched to a gene: 0. The CDR3 region is CASSYSDRETQYF. CDR3 bases: TGTGCCAGCAGTTACTCGGACAGGGAGACCCAGTACTTC.

The chain links TRBV4-1 to TRBJ2-5, with 9 bases lining up with TRBD2. There are 15 residues in the CDR3. Germline values: CDR1 MGHRA, CDR2 YSYEKL. V gave up 3 bases and J gave up 6 bases; unmatched junction bases: 8. In nucleotides, the CDR3 is TGCGCCAGCAGCCAGCTGGGACTAGCTAGTCAGACCCAGTACTTC. Translated: CASSQLGLASQTQYF.

This rearrangement joins TRBV9 to TRBJ1-3, with D possibly matching TRBD1 (5 bases). This CDR3 comprises 14 residues. Trimming stripped 2 bases from V and 4 bases from J, with 10 bases between. The V gene's germline CDR1 is SGDLS and CDR2 YYNGEE. This CDR3 is CASSVAGLGNTIYF. The CDR3 nucleotides are TGTGCCAGCAGCGTGGCAGGGCTGGGAAACACCATATATTTT.

V is TRBV27 and J is TRBJ1-2; D not resolved. Trimming took 8 bases from V and 8 from J, leaving 15 bases between them. In germline, CDR1 is MNHEY, CDR2 SMNVEV (reference sequence). This CDR3 has 12 amino acids. CDR3 amino acids: CASRPPGRGYTF. As DNA, the CDR3 is TGTGCCAGCCGGCCCCCCGGTCGCGGCTACACCTTC.